These 30 T cell receptor beta chains share one sample of origin, sequenced in a study of beta chain features in type 1 diabetes (dated by TCRdb to about 2018). Beyond this particular receptor, the publication reports: Type 1 diabetes patients showed a moderate but significant shortening of TCRB CDR3 length in all four CD4+ subsets.

No antigens are known for them. Library method: the immunoSEQ multiplex PCR assay. The entire isolated RNA was reverse transcribed using the High Capacity cDNA Reverse Transcription Kit, and thus expressed TCRB transcripts were sequenced. The table comes from immuneACCESS by way of TCRdb, which keeps in-frame sequences with V and J called. Part of the clones is missing from these tables; in studies checked, under half for an unresolved V gene and the rest for unknown reasons. Present in this sample are about 340,000 clones, less than 15% of which were seen just once. Clones ranked in the top ten supply about 0.015% of the sample. Sequenced sample: naive CD4+ T cells from blood. What the cell subset or site label conveys for this sample: true naive CD4+ T cells. These receptors originate from a woman between 18 and 29 years old with type 1 diabetes.

The chain employs TRBV7-2 and TRBJ2-1; D call uncertain. Trimming pared 7 bases from V and 4 bases from J, leaving 5 bases between. Germline CDR1 and CDR2: SGHTA and FQGNSA. The CDR3 has 11 residues. In DNA, the CDR3 is TGTGCCAGCACCCTATACAATGAGCAGTTCTTC. Its translation: CASTLYNEQFF.

The CDR3: CASSLQGGTEAFF. The CDR3 DNA sequence: TGTGCCAGCAGCTTACAGGGTGGGACTGAAGCTTTCTTT. V gene TRBV11-3 combines with J gene TRBJ1-1; D perhaps matches TRBD1 (5 bases). The CDR3 length is 13 residues. The V end was cut by 2 bases, the J end by 5 bases, with 9 bases between. From germline, CDR1 is SGHNT and CDR2 YENEEA.

The table lists this clone with a few counts. The chain links TRBV30 to TRBJ1-5; D not resolved. Germline V lookup: CDR1 GTSNPN, CDR2 SVGIG (reference sequence). The CDR3 sequence is 14 residues long. Deletions cut 0 bases from V and 2 bases from J, with 8 bases between. CDR3 nucleotide sequence: TGTGCCTGGAGTGTTAACATGGGCAATCAGCCCCAGCATTTT. Translated: CAWSVNMGNQPQHF.

The V and J genes are TRBV6-5 and TRBJ1-1; D perhaps matches TRBD1 (5 bases). CDR1 is MNHEY, CDR2 SVGAGI, per germline. The V end lost 4 bases, the J end lost 4 bases, and 10 bases lay between the germline ends. The CDR3 is 13 amino acids. The CDR3 nucleotides are TGTGCCAGCAGTTCCCAGGGTACCACTGAAGCTTTCTTT. This translates into CASSSQGTTEAFF.

This clone has just a few counts. V gene TRBV7-2 combines with J gene TRBJ2-1; 8 nucleotides align to TRBD2. Germline trimming cut 1 base from V and 4 bases from J; bases unmatched to any gene: 3. From germline, CDR1 is SGHTA and CDR2 FQGNSA. The CDR3 length is 15 residues. The DNA for the CDR3 is TGTGCCAGCAGCTTAGAGTCGGGAGGGTACAATGAGCAGTTCTTC. Its translation: CASSLESGGYNEQFF.

This clone was seen a few times. This rearrangement joins TRBV7-2 to TRBJ1-2, with D uncertain. The CDR3 extends over 13 amino acids. The V and J ends lost 4 bases and 4 bases respectively, with 10 bases between them. The germline V gene has CDR1 SGHTA and CDR2 FQGNSA. The CDR3 region is CASSSKRIYGYTF. In nucleotides, the CDR3 is TGTGCCAGCAGCTCGAAGCGGATCTATGGCTACACCTTC.

The sample holds a few counts of this clone. The chain has TRBV23-1 and TRBJ1-2; TRBD1 is a possible D gene (5 bases). TRBV23-1 is an open reading frame, and its role is uncertain. V lost 8 bases and J 0 bases, leaving 16 bases between the germline ends. The CDR3 is 15 amino acids. In nucleotides, the CDR3 is TGCGCCAGCCAGACAGAACTAAAAGCTAACTATGGCTACACCTTC. Its protein product is CASQTELKANYGYTF.

This clone was seen a handful of times. This chain uses TRBV5-1 with TRBJ1-3, with a possible D match to TRBD1 (6 bases). The CDR3 contains 14 residues. Trimming removed 1 base at V and 4 bases at J, with 9 bases between. Germline loops: CDR1 SGHRS, CDR2 YFSETQ. The CDR3 loop reads CASSLTGYGNTIYF. CDR3 bases: TGCGCCAGCAGCTTGACAGGGTACGGAAACACCATATATTTT.

This clone was seen a handful of times. This rearrangement joins TRBV28 to TRBJ2-3; D gene uncertain. Trimming cost V 3 bases and J 1 base, with 14 bases left between them. CDR1 is MDHEN, CDR2 SYDVKM, per germline. The CDR3 extends over 16 amino acids. The CDR3 bases are TGTGCCAGCAGTTTTAGGTTGAGACTCCGCACAGATACGCAGTATTTT. Protein: CASSFRLRLRTDTQYF. The full variable domain, with the rest looked up from reference TRBV28 and TRBJ2-3, is DVKVTQSSRYLVKRTGEKVFLECVQDMDHENMFWYRQDPGLGLRLIYFSYDVKMKEKGDIPEGYSVSREKKERFSLILESASTNQTSMYLCASSFRLRLRTDTQYFGPGTRLTVL.

The chain joins TRBV7-2 to TRBJ1-5, with D perhaps TRBD1 (6 bases). The CDR3 consists of 16 residues. Germline values: CDR1 SGHTA, CDR2 FQGNSA. The germline V and J ends were trimmed by 0 bases and 0 bases, with 9 bases remaining between them. The chain's CDR3 is CASSLAGQTSNQPQHF. CDR3 DNA: TGTGCCAGCAGCTTAGCAGGACAGACTAGCAATCAGCCCCAGCATTTT. Variable domain in full (rest from reference TRBV7-2 and TRBJ1-5): GAGVSQSPSNKVTEKGKDVELRCDPISGHTALYWYRQSLGQGLEFLIYFQGNSAPDKSGLPSDRFSAERTGGSVSTLTIQRTQQEDSAVYLCASSLAGQTSNQPQHFGDGTRLSIL.

J is TRBJ2-6 and V is TRBV6-5; D is ambiguous. The V gene lost 2 bases and the J gene lost 1 base, with 6 bases spanning the gap. Germline CDR1 reads MNHEY; CDR2 reads SVGAGI. This CDR3 has 15 residues. The CDR3 DNA follows: TGTGCCAGCAGTTACGGGCAGTCTGGGGCCAACGTCCTGACTTTC. Residues: CASSYGQSGANVLTF.

The rearrangement joins TRBV21-1 to TRBJ1-5; whether TRBD1, the table's D call, matches the DNA was not checked. TRBV21-1 is recorded as a pseudogene. The CDR3 extends over 16 amino acids. CDR3 in amino acids: CASGPFGGRRNQPQHF. CDR3 in DNA: TGTGCCAGCGGTCCCTTTGGGGGCCGCAGAAATCAGCCCCAGCATTTT.

This clone was counted only a few times. V usage is TRBV18 and J usage is TRBJ2-7; D is perhaps TRBD2 (6 bases). In germline, CDR1 is KGHSH, CDR2 LQKENI. Between the trimmed V and J ends, which lost 4 bases and 3 bases, there was a span of 13 bases. CDR3 length: 14 amino acids. The CDR3 loop is CASSQGNSGYEQYF. CDR3 coding DNA: TGTGCCAGCTCACAGGGTAATAGCGGCTACGAGCAGTACTTC.

In its sample, this clone was seen a few times. CDR3 amino acids: CASSMRLAFNEQFF. As DNA, the CDR3 is TGTGCCAGTAGTATGAGACTAGCCTTCAATGAGCAGTTCTTC. V and J are TRBV19 and TRBJ2-1; 7 bases fit TRBD2. Germline V gene data show CDR1 as LNHDA and CDR2 as SQIVND (reference sequence). V shed 3 bases, J shed 6 bases, and the junction held 5 bases outside the gene matches. This CDR3 is 14 amino acids long. The variable domain in full, with the rest retrieved from reference TRBV19 and TRBJ2-1, is DGGITQSPKYLFRKEGQNVTLSCEQNLNHDAMYWYRQDPGQGLRLIYYSQIVNDFQKGDIAEGYSVSREKKESFPLTVTSAQKNPTAFYLCASSMRLAFNEQFFGPGTRLTVL.

The chain couples TRBV6-6 to TRBJ1-2; possible D gene TRBD1, 5 bases. Germline lookup yields CDR1 MNHNY and CDR2 SVGAGI (reference sequence). V was clipped by 5 bases and J by 3 bases, with 10 bases between them. The CDR3 runs to 13 residues. The CDR3 protein is CASSPDRDYGYTF. In nucleotides, the CDR3 is TGTGCCAGCAGTCCAGACAGAGACTATGGCTACACCTTC.

The chain employs TRBV19 and TRBJ2-2; D unresolved. V dropped 2 bases and J dropped 7 bases, with 17 bases sitting between them. This CDR3 has 16 amino acids. Looked up from germline, CDR1 is LNHDA and CDR2 is SQIVND (reference sequence). CDR3 amino acids: CASSIRRGTGNGELFF. The CDR3 nucleotides read TGTGCCAGTAGTATAAGGCGAGGCACGGGTAACGGGGAGCTGTTTTTT.

V gene TRBV30 combines with J gene TRBJ2-3; D might be TRBD2 (5 bases). V gave up 1 base and J gave up 4 bases, with 9 bases separating them. The CDR3 has 13 amino acids. Germline CDR1 and CDR2: GTSNPN and SVGIG (reference sequence). Here the CDR3 reads CAWSGGSADTQYF. The CDR3 DNA reads TGTGCCTGGAGTGGAGGGAGCGCAGATACGCAGTATTTT.

This chain links TRBV30 with TRBJ2-7, with a weak D call TRBD2 (5 bases). Trimming cost V 1 base and J 4 bases, with 8 bases left between them. This CDR3 is 12 amino acids long. CDR1 and CDR2 from the germline V gene are GTSNPN and SVGIG (reference sequence). CDR3 region: CAWSAGNYEQYV. DNA for the CDR3: TGTGCCTGGAGTGCCGGGAATTACGAGCAGTACGTC.

In this sample, this clone turned up a few times. V and J are TRBV18 and TRBJ1-1; TRBD1 matches at 7 bases. Germline CDR1 reads KGHSH; CDR2 reads LQKENI. Losses at the gene ends were 5 bases for V and 8 bases for J; bases not matched to a gene: 8. CDR3 size: 13 residues. Written as DNA, the CDR3 is TGTGCCAGCTCAGGGGGTCGGGACAGAGAAGCTTTCTTT. It is translated as CASSGGRDREAFF.

In its sample, this clone was seen a few times. This CDR3 is CAWNRGVETQYF. In DNA, the CDR3 is TGTGCCTGGAATCGGGGGGTGGAGACCCAGTACTTC. The chain recombines TRBV30 with TRBJ2-5; 7 bases map to TRBD2. Losses at the gene ends were 4 bases for V and 5 bases for J; bases not matched to a gene: 4. The germline CDR1 and CDR2 sequences are GTSNPN and SVGIG (reference sequence). This CDR3 has 12 amino acids.

This clone was observed a few times. The rearrangement joins TRBV4-2 to TRBJ1-5; TRBD1 is a possible D gene (5 bases). The CDR3 consists of 15 residues. CDR1 and CDR2 from the germline V gene are LGHNA and YNFKEQ. V was clipped by 4 bases and J by 2 bases, with 12 bases between them. Here the CDR3 reads CASSLQGNGNQPQHF. The DNA for the CDR3 is TGTGCCAGCAGCCTGCAGGGTAATGGCAATCAGCCCCAGCATTTT.

The V and J genes are TRBV6-5 and TRBJ2-1; 10 bases align to TRBD2. Germline V lookup: CDR1 MNHEY, CDR2 SVGAGI. V lost 8 bases to trimming and J lost 7 bases; unmatched junction nucleotides: 11. The CDR3 is 15 residues long. CDR3 DNA sequence: TGTGCCAGCGCTTACTTAATGACTAGCGGGAATGAGCAGTTCTTC. This translates into CASAYLMTSGNEQFF.

The sample holds a few counts of this clone. The V gene is TRBV6-5, the J gene TRBJ2-7; 10 nucleotides line up with TRBD2. The CDR3 spans 13 residues. The ends lost 5 bases at V and 4 bases at J; junction bases unmatched: 2. The germline CDR1 and CDR2 sequences are MNHEY and SVGAGI. CDR3 nucleotides: TGTGCCAGCAGTCGGACTAGCGGTTACGAGCAGTACTTC. Residues: CASSRTSGYEQYF.

This clone occurred a few times. The chain couples TRBV7-2 to TRBJ2-3; D may be TRBD1 (6 bases). Germline lookup yields CDR1 SGHTA and CDR2 FQGNSA. V gave up 1 base and J gave up 4 bases, with 15 bases separating them. The CDR3 runs 16 residues. The CDR3: CASSLDQGKIADTQYF. CDR3 coding DNA: TGTGCCAGCAGCTTAGACCAGGGGAAGATCGCAGATACGCAGTATTTT. Together with reference TRBV7-2 and TRBJ2-3, the CDR3 gives the full variable domain: GAGVSQSPSNKVTEKGKDVELRCDPISGHTALYWYRQSLGQGLEFLIYFQGNSAPDKSGLPSDRFSAERTGGSVSTLTIQRTQQEDSAVYLCASSLDQGKIADTQYFGPGTRLTVL.

This clone came up a few times. The rearrangement joins TRBV10-2 to TRBJ2-5; 9 positions agree with TRBD1. Germline lookup yields CDR1 WSHSY and CDR2 SAAADI. With V trimmed by 6 bases and J by 2 bases, 4 bases remained unmatched. The CDR3 covers 14 residues. CDR3 amino acids: CASSGTGRQETQYF. For the CDR3, the DNA is TGCGCCAGCAGCGGGACAGGGCGACAAGAGACCCAGTACTTC.

The rearrangement uses TRBV28 and TRBJ2-7, with D tentatively TRBD1 (6 bases). The CDR3 contains 12 residues. The V gene's germline CDR1 is MDHEN and CDR2 SYDVKM. The germline V and J ends were trimmed by 6 bases and 1 base, with 7 bases remaining between them. CDR3 nucleotides: TGTGCCAGCAGACAGGGATCCTACGAGCAGTACTTC. Its protein is CASRQGSYEQYF.

This clone was found a few times. The rearrangement joins TRBV7-8 to TRBJ2-1, with 8 bases aligning to TRBD2. Germline assignment: CDR1 SGHVS and CDR2 FQNEAQ. The J segment lost 10 bases and the V segment lost 1 base, leaving 12 bases of the junction unmatched. This CDR3 spans 16 amino acids. The CDR3 DNA follows: TGTGCCAGCAGCTTAGGGGGACTAGGATTGAATAAGGAGCAGTTCTTC. It specifies CASSLGGLGLNKEQFF.

In its sample, this clone was seen a few times. CDR3 in DNA: TGCAGCGTGAGCCTTGTCGGGCAGTTCTTC. Its protein product is CSVSLVGQFF. The chain employs TRBV29-1 and TRBJ2-1; D uncertain. Trimming removed 6 bases from V and 12 bases from J, with 12 bases in between. Germline V gene data show CDR1 as SQVTM and CDR2 as ANQGSEA. This CDR3 has 10 residues.

The table lists this clone with a few counts. This chain uses TRBV6-1 with TRBJ2-7; possible D gene TRBD1, 6 bases. The CDR3 loop spans 14 amino acids. The V end was cut by 3 bases, the J end by 6 bases, with 15 bases between. The germline gives CDR1 MNHNS, CDR2 SASEGT. CDR3 nucleotides: TGTGCCAGCAGTGATCTCGGACAGAATCGCGAGCAGTACTTC. Its translation is CASSDLGQNREQYF.

The chain couples TRBV25-1 to TRBJ2-5, with D tentatively TRBD2 (6 bases). This CDR3 has 16 residues. The ends were cut back, 7 bases at V and 5 bases at J, with 23 bases in the middle. The V gene's germline CDR1 is MGHDK and CDR2 SYGVNS. The CDR3 is CASTQSPPGEGETQYF. As DNA, the CDR3 is TGTGCCAGCACTCAATCCCCCCCGGGAGAGGGGGAGACCCAGTACTTC.